Below, one T cell receptor (beta chain) is given with its context. Its cognate antigen is unknown. This CDR3 fails to terminate in the conserved phenylalanine or tryptophan, so it likely reflects a read error. These data belong to a study of tumor and adjacent non-tumor tissue in lung cancer. Three rounds of nested PCR, following a modified ARM-PCR protocol, produced the TCRbeta library. TCRdb processed the multiplex PCR reads anew with MiXCR; each CDR3 protein has one entry. The sample includes approximately 79,000 distinct CDR3 sequences, about 80% of them seen just once. Study outcomes and limitations: Significantly higher TCR diversity was found in tumor than normal lung.

Germline assignment: CDR1 SGHAT and CDR2 FQNNGV. This CDR3 has 15 amino acids. No cell sorting was done before RNA was extracted from the tissue. This non-tumor lung sample came from over 3 cm beyond the tumor edge. This chain links TRBV11-2 with TRBJ2-7, with D possibly TRBD2 on 5 matching bases. The sample consisted of distant non-tumor lung tissue. The TCR originated in a man in his 70s with non-small cell lung cancer. The CDR3 reads CAGSLDQEAPYEQYY. The CDR3 DNA sequence: TGTGCCGGCAGCTTAGATCAGGAGGCCCCCTACGAGCAGTACTAC.